A selection of T cell receptor beta chains follows, all from one sample in a study of T-cell reconstitution after alpha-beta-depleted transplantation in children. MiXCR, run by TCRdb on the PCR reads, gives a single entry per CDR3 protein. The table has 15,000 to 20,000 distinct CDR3 sequences, 4.5% to 6.5% seen once; the top ten hold approximately 7%. The sequences come from PBMCs, collected before TCRalphabeta/CD19-depleted stem cell transplant. The receptors derive from a boy aged 5-17 years with acute lymphoblastic leukemia, due to receive a stem cell transplant. Both conserved end residues are part of each CDR3. D genes are given only for firm matches. Some rows have no size entry. The others give once, few or many, or a class for an expanded clone.

CDR3 DNA,CDR3 protein,D gene,clone size,J gene,V gene
TGCGCCAGCAGCTTTCCTGCGGGAGGGATCTACGAGCAGTACTTC,CASSFPAGGIYEQYF,TRBD2,many,TRBJ2-7,TRBV5-1
TGTGCCATGGGCCCCGGGGTCCTTCCAGAGACCCAGTACTTC,CAMGPGVLPETQYF,.,.,TRBJ2-5,TRBV4-2
TGCGCCAGCAGCTTCCAGGGGGCCGGGGAGCTGTTTTTT,CASSFQGAGELFF,TRBD1,many,TRBJ2-2,TRBV5-1
TGTGCCAGCAGCTTAGACCATAGCAATCAGCCCCAGCATTTT,CASSLDHSNQPQHF,.,many,TRBJ1-5,TRBV7-8
TGCAGCGTTGGATTCCCACGCGGGGAAGAAAAACTGTTTTTT,CSVGFPRGEEKLFF,.,many,TRBJ1-4,TRBV29-1
TGTGCCAGCAGCTTAGGGGGGACTCCTATTTTACATGAGCAGTTCTTC,CASSLGGTPILHEQFF,.,many,TRBJ2-1,TRBV11-2
TGTGCCAGCAGCCCCCTGGACAGGGCAAATTCACCCCTCCACTTT,CASSPLDRANSPLHF,TRBD1,many,TRBJ1-6,TRBV7-9
TGTGCCAGCAGTACTACAGGATATACCTACGAGCAGTACTTC,CASSTTGYTYEQYF,.,many,TRBJ2-7,TRBV12-3/TRBV12-4
TGCAGTGCTAGCTACAATGAGCAGTTCTTC,CSASYNEQFF,.,many,TRBJ2-1,TRBV20-1
TGTGCCAGCAGCTTGGATGGAAAACAAGAGACCCAGTACTTC,CASSLDGKQETQYF,.,many,TRBJ2-5,TRBV5-4
TGTGCCAGCAGCCCTCCGGGCCAGGGGACACCCGGAAACACCATATATTTT,CASSPPGQGTPGNTIYF,.,medium-sized,TRBJ1-3,TRBV12-3/TRBV12-4
TGTGCCAGCAGCATGGGATCCGCGGAATACAATGAGCAGTTCTTC,CASSMGSAEYNEQFF,.,many,TRBJ2-1,TRBV5-5
TGTGCCAGCAGTTCCTACCAGGGGGGGACTTCGACCGGGGAGCTGTTTTTT,CASSSYQGGTSTGELFF,.,medium-sized,TRBJ2-2,TRBV7-2
TGTGCCAGCAGTTTTGGTGGGGAAAAACTGTTTTTT,CASSFGGEKLFF,.,many,TRBJ1-4,TRBV12-3/TRBV12-4
TGTGCCAGCTCACCACCCGGGACAGCAGCCTACGAGCAGTACTTC,CASSPPGTAAYEQYF,TRBD1,many,TRBJ2-7,TRBV18
TGTGCCATGGGCCCCGGGACAGGGAATGGCTACACCTTC,CAMGPGTGNGYTF,TRBD1,.,TRBJ1-2,TRBV4-2
TGTGCCAGCAGCCCCGGCCTAAGCTCCTACGAGCAGTACTTC,CASSPGLSSYEQYF,.,many,TRBJ2-7,TRBV6-1
TGTGCCAGCAGCTTAGCGGGCCCCCGGACAGATACGCAGTATTTT,CASSLAGPRTDTQYF,.,many,TRBJ2-3,TRBV7-8
TGTGCCAGCAGCCTCAAGCGGGAGCGGTTCTTC,CASSLKRERFF,TRBD2,many,TRBJ2-1,TRBV7-8
TGTGCCAGCAGCGGAAAGACCCAGTACTTC,CASSGKTQYF,.,many,TRBJ2-5,TRBV9
TGTGCCAGCAGCCTAACCTTTACACCCGTTGCCTATGGCTACACCTTC,CASSLTFTPVAYGYTF,.,many,TRBJ1-2,TRBV3-1
TGTGCCAGCAGGCGGAAAACAGGGATCCACGAGCAGTACTTC,CASRRKTGIHEQYF,.,.,TRBJ2-7,TRBV25-1
TGTGCCAGCAGCTTAGATACCCTTACCCTTTCGGCTGGGGCCAACGTCCTGACTTTC,CASSLDTLTLSAGANVLTF,.,many,TRBJ2-6,TRBV11-1
TGTGCCAGCATGGGGCTGACTGAAGCTTTCTTT,CASMGLTEAFF,.,many,TRBJ1-1,TRBV25-1
TGTGCCAGCAGGGTCAGCGGGAGGGCCCTCGGGGAGCTGTTTTTT,CASRVSGRALGELFF,TRBD2,medium-sized,TRBJ2-2,TRBV12-3/TRBV12-4
TGCGCCAGCACCAAGAAGGTAGCGGGGTACGAGCAGTACTTC,CASTKKVAGYEQYF,TRBD2,many,TRBJ2-7,TRBV10-2
TGTGCCACCAGTGATTTCCCTAGCGGGGGGCCAACCTACAATGAGCAGTTCTTC,CATSDFPSGGPTYNEQFF,TRBD2,many,TRBJ2-1,TRBV24-1
TGCGCCAGCAGCTTGGAAACATACACTGAAGCTTTCTTT,CASSLETYTEAFF,.,many,TRBJ1-1,TRBV5-1
TGTGCCAGCAGGGACGAGAGGACAGGGTACGGAAAACTGTTTTTT,CASRDERTGYGKLFF,TRBD1,many,TRBJ1-4,TRBV28
TGCGCCAGCAGCTTGTTGTCAGGGGTTTGGCAGGCGTATGAGCAGTTCTTC,CASSLLSGVWQAYEQFF,.,many,TRBJ2-1,TRBV5-1
TGCAGTGCTAGAGTGTGGACTAGCTTCTCCAATGAGCAGTTCTTC,CSARVWTSFSNEQFF,TRBD2,medium-sized,TRBJ2-1,TRBV20-1
TGTGCCAGCAGTTTCGGCGGGGGGGCCCCGGAGACCCAGTACTTC,CASSFGGGAPETQYF,TRBD2,many,TRBJ2-5,TRBV12-3/TRBV12-4
TGCGCCAGCAGCTTGGTGGACGGACAAGCCTACGAGCAGTACTTC,CASSLVDGQAYEQYF,.,many,TRBJ2-7,TRBV5-1
TGTGCCAGCAGCCAATATCGTAGGACTGAAGCTTTCTTT,CASSQYRRTEAFF,.,many,TRBJ1-1,TRBV14
TGTGCCAGCAGCTTATCTAACAGGGTGGCTTTCTTT,CASSLSNRVAFF,.,many,TRBJ1-1,TRBV7-9
TGTGCCAGCAGTTTATTGAGGTCACCCCTCCACTTT,CASSLLRSPLHF,.,many,TRBJ1-6,TRBV12-3/TRBV12-4
TGTGCCAGCAGCTTAGGGTCCGGGAGGGCCGGGGCAGATACGCAGTATTTT,CASSLGSGRAGADTQYF,TRBD2,few,TRBJ2-3,TRBV7-2
TGTGCCAGTACCTCTCTTTCCGGCGTCGAGGGCACTGAAGCTTTCTTT,CASTSLSGVEGTEAFF,.,.,TRBJ1-1,TRBV19
TGTGCCACCAGTGACCCAGCCCCTCTAGGGGGGGTCTACTATCGAAGCTTTTTCTTT,CATSDPAPLGGVYYRSFFF,.,many,TRBJ1-1,TRBV24-1
TGTGCCACCAGTGATCAAGCGGGCTCCCGGGAGACCCAGTACTTC,CATSDQAGSRETQYF,.,medium-sized,TRBJ2-5,TRBV24-1
TGTGCCAGCAGCCGGGACAGGGGGCATAATGAAAAACTGTTTTTT,CASSRDRGHNEKLFF,TRBD1,medium-sized,TRBJ1-4,TRBV7-2
TGTGCCAGCAGTTTGGGATTCAGGGAGCTGTTTTTT,CASSLGFRELFF,.,many,TRBJ2-2,TRBV28
TGTGCCAGCAGTTATACCTTGGCAGCGTCTTACTATGGCTACACCTTC,CASSYTLAASYYGYTF,.,many,TRBJ1-2,TRBV6-5
TGTGCCAGCAGCATCTGGACTAGCGGGAGGACAGATACGCAGTATTTT,CASSIWTSGRTDTQYF,TRBD2,many,TRBJ2-3,TRBV7-9
TGCAGTGCTAGAGATCAGGGGATGAACACTGAAGCTTTCTTT,CSARDQGMNTEAFF,.,many,TRBJ1-1,TRBV20-1
TGCAGCGTTGAATTGGGACTAGAGGGAACAGATACGCAGTATTTT,CSVELGLEGTDTQYF,TRBD2,many,TRBJ2-3,TRBV29-1
TGTGCCAGCAGTTACCCCGGGTCGTTCTACGAGCAGTACTTC,CASSYPGSFYEQYF,.,many,TRBJ2-7,TRBV6-2/TRBV6-3
TGTGCCTGGAAGAACTGGCAGTCTTTAGAACTGTTTTTT,CAWKNWQSLELFF,.,many,TRBJ1-4,TRBV30
TGCGCCAGCAGCCAAGGAGGCAGGCTCCTCTCCGATGAGCAGTTCTTC,CASSQGGRLLSDEQFF,.,many,TRBJ2-1,TRBV4-1